This TCR beta chain was sequenced in a study of T cells in Graves' hyperthyroidism and ophthalmopathy. Notes on the study in general: The blood repertoire included most of the expanded thyroid clonotypes above 0.001.

Amplification of TCR beta CDR3 regions used RNA as the template. RT-PCR in the first round (using the HTBI primer set) targeted the TCR CDR3. TCRdb used MiXCR to reprocess the multiplex PCR reads, holding one entry per CDR3 protein. The data contain some 300,000 distinct CDR3 sequences, 16% of them singletons. This CDR3 region has 14 residues. V dropped 2 bases and J dropped 4 bases, with 12 bases sitting between them. Per the germline V gene, CDR1 is WSHSY and CDR2 is SAAADI. This clonotype was observed many times. The antigen remains undetermined. This sequence originates from a man between 25 and 39 years old with Graves' hyperthyroidism. What was sequenced was blood. The V call is TRBV10-2, the J call TRBJ2-7; TRBD1 might be the D (7 bases). The CDR3 loop reads CASSEAGGTYEQYF. The CDR3, as DNA: TGCGCCAGCAGTGAGGCAGGGGGGACGTACGAGCAGTACTTC.